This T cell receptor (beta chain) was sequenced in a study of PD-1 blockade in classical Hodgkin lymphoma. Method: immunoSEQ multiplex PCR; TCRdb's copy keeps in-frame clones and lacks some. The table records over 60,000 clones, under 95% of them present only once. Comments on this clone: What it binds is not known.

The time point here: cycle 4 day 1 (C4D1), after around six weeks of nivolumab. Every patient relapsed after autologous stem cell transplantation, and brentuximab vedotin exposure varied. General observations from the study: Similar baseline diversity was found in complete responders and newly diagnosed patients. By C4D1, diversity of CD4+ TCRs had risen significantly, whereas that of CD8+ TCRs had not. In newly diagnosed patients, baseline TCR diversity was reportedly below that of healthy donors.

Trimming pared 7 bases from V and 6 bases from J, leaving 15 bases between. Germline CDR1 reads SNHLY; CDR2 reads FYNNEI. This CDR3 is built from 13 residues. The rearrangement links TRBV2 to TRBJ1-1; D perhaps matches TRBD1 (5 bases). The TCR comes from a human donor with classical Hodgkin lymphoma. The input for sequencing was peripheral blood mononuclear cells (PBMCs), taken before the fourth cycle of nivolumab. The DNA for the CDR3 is TGTGCCAGCATTTGGTCCTGGGGCGCTGAAGCTTTCTTT. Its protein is CASIWSWGAEAFF.